These 31 T cell receptor beta chains originate from one sample sequenced in a study of cytomegalovirus exposure and HLA in healthy donors. The PCR contained 60 Vbeta and 13 Jbeta primers. The method was immunoSEQ multiplex PCR; TCRdb's version includes in-frame clones alone and lacks a portion of them. This sample carries hundreds of thousands of clones, about four fifths of them seen once, and the ten largest clones take 5.5% to 7.5%. The sequenced sample was PBMCs. The receptors come from a man in his forties in good health and CMV-seropositive.

The V and J genes are TRBV5-1 and TRBJ1-5; TRBD1 aligns across 8 bases. The junction had 3 bases not matched to a gene; V was cut back by 4 bases and J by 0 bases. The CDR3 has 15 amino acids. Germline CDR1 SGHRS, CDR2 YFSETQ. This CDR3 is CASSPGQGSNQPQHF. The CDR3, as DNA: TGCGCCAGCAGCCCCGGACAGGGTAGCAATCAGCCCCAGCATTTT.

The gene calls are TRBV2 and TRBJ1-1; unclear D gene. The V end lost 4 bases, the J end lost 5 bases, and 14 bases lay between the germline ends. Germline V CDR1 and CDR2: SNHLY, FYNNEI. The CDR3 is 14 residues long. CDR3 sequence reads: CASSVAREGTEAFF. Here the CDR3 DNA reads TGTGCCAGCAGTGTGGCCCGGGAAGGAACTGAAGCTTTCTTT. Full variable domain (outside the CDR3, taken from reference TRBV2 and TRBJ1-1): EPEVTQTPSHQVTQMGQEVILRCVPISNHLYFYWYRQILGQKVEFLVSFYNNEISEKSEIFDDQFSVERPDGSNFTLKIRSTKLEDSAMYFCASSVAREGTEAFFGQGTRLTVV.

The rearrangement links TRBV29-1 to TRBJ1-2; 8 nucleotides line up with TRBD1. The CDR3 is made up of 12 amino acids. Germline values: CDR1 SQVTM, CDR2 ANQGSEA. The CDR3: CRSGGAYYGYTF. CDR3 DNA sequence: TGCAGGTCAGGGGGCGCCTACTATGGCTACACCTTC.

The chain combines TRBV6-5 with TRBJ1-2, with no clear D. This CDR3 spans 13 amino acids. Per the germline V gene, CDR1 is MNHEY and CDR2 is SVGAGI. V was pared by 0 bases and J by 8 bases, with 10 bases between. The CDR3 protein is CASSYSSQAGYTF. In nucleotides, the CDR3 is TGTGCCAGCAGTTACTCGAGTCAGGCAGGCTACACCTTC.

The chain couples TRBV7-9 to TRBJ2-7; D is undetermined. Trimming pared 3 bases from V and 5 bases from J, leaving 11 bases between. CDR3 length: 13 amino acids. CDR1 SEHNR and CDR2 FQNEAQ come from the germline V gene (reference sequence). CDR3 amino acids: CASSFSVEHEQYF. DNA of the CDR3: TGTGCCAGCAGCTTTTCGGTTGAGCACGAGCAGTACTTC.

This clone was seen once. The chain uses TRBV6-1 and TRBJ1-4; a possible D gene is TRBD1 (5 bases). CDR3 length equals 15 residues. Trimming took off 1 base at V and 0 bases at J, with 6 bases between the two ends. In germline, CDR1 is MNHNS, CDR2 SASEGT. CDR3 nucleotide sequence: TGTGCCAGCAGTGAAGGACAGTCAACTAATGAAAAACTGTTTTTT. This encodes CASSEGQSTNEKLFF.

V and J are TRBV19 and TRBJ2-7; 10 bases line up with TRBD1. Germline-derived CDR1 and CDR2 are LNHDA and SQIVND (reference sequence). Trimming removed 6 bases from V and 2 bases from J; junction bases left unmatched: 7. The CDR3 consists of 15 residues. The CDR3 here is CASSKSGTGAYEQYF. The CDR3 DNA reads TGTGCCAGTAGCAAGTCCGGGACAGGGGCCTACGAGCAGTACTTC.

The chain couples TRBV7-9 to TRBJ2-1, with 9 bases fitting TRBD2. V shed 2 bases and J 10 bases; nucleotides not matched to a gene: 9. The CDR3 contains 15 residues. Germline lookup yields CDR1 SEHNR and CDR2 FQNEAQ (reference sequence). CDR3 loop: CASSLLSGSLGEQFF. The CDR3, as DNA: TGTGCCAGCAGCTTACTTAGCGGGAGCTTGGGCGAGCAGTTCTTC.

The gene calls are TRBV30 and TRBJ1-3, with TRBD1 matching 10 bases. J was trimmed by 1 base and V by 5 bases; bases with no gene match: 2. The V gene's germline CDR1 is GTSNPN and CDR2 SVGIG (reference sequence). This CDR3 contains 14 residues. The CDR3 DNA reads TGTGCCTGGGACAGGGGGCTGTCTGGAAACACCATATATTTT. This sequence encodes CAWDRGLSGNTIYF.

V gene TRBV5-8 combines with J gene TRBJ2-5; TRBD2 might be the D (6 bases). The germline gives CDR1 SGHTS, CDR2 YDEGEE. V lost 4 bases, J lost 5 bases, and 21 bases lay in between. This CDR3 has 16 residues. CDR3 coding DNA: TGTGCCAGCAGCCCCCATCGGGGGACTCCAAGGGAGACCCAGTACTTC. It encodes CASSPHRGTPRETQYF. Using reference TRBV5-8 and TRBJ2-5 for the parts outside the CDR3, the full variable domain is EAGVTQSPTHLIKTRGQQATLRCSPISGHTSVYWYQQALGLGLQFLLWYDEGEERNRGNFPPRFSGRQFPNYSSELNVNALELEDSALYLCASSPHRGTPRETQYFGPGTRLLVL.

The genes are TRBV18 and TRBJ1-4; 7 bases map to TRBD1. CDR1 and CDR2 from the germline V gene are KGHSH and LQKENI. J gave up 16 bases and V 3 bases, and 11 bases lay outside the gene matches. The length of the CDR3 is 13 residues. This CDR3 is CASSPTDRSLAFF. The DNA for the CDR3 is TGTGCCAGCTCACCTACGGACAGGTCGCTTGCGTTTTTT.

The J gene is TRBJ2-1, the V gene TRBV9, with D possibly being TRBD2 (5 bases). The CDR3 is made up of 14 amino acids. V was clipped by 0 bases and J by 8 bases, with 12 bases between them. Germline CDR1 reads SGDLS; CDR2 reads YYNGEE. This CDR3 reads CASSVVGGGDEQFF. CDR3 nucleotides: TGTGCCAGCAGCGTAGTAGGAGGCGGCGATGAGCAGTTCTTC. The full variable domain, with the rest looked up from reference TRBV9 and TRBJ2-1, is DSGVTQTPKHLITATGQRVTLRCSPRSGDLSVYWYQQSLDQGLQFLIQYYNGEERAKGNILERFSAQQFPDLHSELNLSSLELGDSALYFCASSVVGGGDEQFFGPGTRLTVL.

The chain carries TRBV5-1 and TRBJ1-2; TRBD1 matches 8 bases. There are 12 residues in the CDR3. V shed 5 bases and J 6 bases; nucleotides not matched to a gene: 3. Germline values: CDR1 SGHRS, CDR2 YFSETQ. DNA for the CDR3: TGCGCCAGCAGGACAGGGGAGGATGGCTACACCTTC. Translation gives CASRTGEDGYTF. Full variable domain (rest looked up from reference TRBV5-1 and TRBJ1-2): KAGVTQTPRYLIKTRGQQVTLSCSPISGHRSVSWYQQTPGQGLQFLFEYFSETQRNKGNFPGRFSGRQFSNSRSEMNVSTLELGDSALYLCASRTGEDGYTFGSGTRLTVV.

This clone was observed a few times. The chain employs TRBV5-8 and TRBJ1-1, with D unresolved. Germline values: CDR1 SGHTS, CDR2 YDEGEE. The CDR3 is 13 residues long. V was shortened by 5 bases and J by 1 base, with 9 bases between the two germline ends. CDR3 coding DNA: TGTGCCAGCAGTCTAACAGCGAACACTGAAGCTTTCTTT. Protein: CASSLTANTEAFF.

This chain uses TRBV27 with TRBJ2-2; maybe TRBD1 (5 bases). Germline V gene lookup returns CDR1 MNHEY and CDR2 SMNVEV (reference sequence). V was cut by 4 bases and J by 0 bases, with 12 bases left in between. The CDR3 loop spans 16 amino acids. This chain's CDR3 is CASSSQGVPNTGELFF. The CDR3 DNA reads TGTGCCAGCAGTTCCCAGGGTGTCCCGAACACCGGGGAGCTGTTTTTT.

This rearrangement joins TRBV18 to TRBJ2-1; 9 positions agree with TRBD2. J was trimmed by 2 bases and V by 6 bases; bases with no gene match: 5. This CDR3 has 15 residues. The germline V gene has CDR1 KGHSH and CDR2 LQKENI. CDR3 sequence reads: CASSPSGKTYNEQFF. CDR3 sequence (DNA): TGTGCCAGCTCCCCTAGCGGGAAAACCTACAATGAGCAGTTCTTC.

V usage is TRBV2 and J usage is TRBJ2-5; D is uncertain. Germline V lookup: CDR1 SNHLY, CDR2 FYNNEI. The CDR3 runs 11 residues. The V and J ends lost 2 bases and 4 bases respectively, with 2 bases between them. In DNA form, the CDR3 reads TGTGCCAGCAGTGAACTAGAGACCCAGTACTTC. Protein: CASSELETQYF.

This chain links TRBV6-1 with TRBJ2-7; tentatively, D is TRBD1 (6 bases). The CDR3 covers 14 residues. From germline, CDR1 is MNHNS and CDR2 SASEGT. The V gene lost 4 bases and the J gene lost 2 bases, with 12 bases spanning the gap. CDR3 nucleotides: TGTGCCAGCAGTGTCCGACAGGCCGCCTACGAGCAGTACGTC. This codes for CASSVRQAAYEQYV.

The V gene is TRBV9, the J gene TRBJ1-1, with a weak D call TRBD1 (5 bases). With 1 base removed from V and 4 bases from J, the gap between germline ends came to 11 bases. CDR1 SGDLS and CDR2 YYNGEE come from the germline V gene. The CDR3 runs to 14 residues. DNA for the CDR3: TGTGCCAGCAGCGTACAGGGTTTGGGCACTGAAGCTTTCTTT. This sequence encodes CASSVQGLGTEAFF.

This chain connects TRBV10-3 to TRBJ1-2; tentatively, D is TRBD1 (6 bases). This CDR3 contains 16 residues. Germline loops: CDR1 ENHRY, CDR2 SYGVKD. Deletions cut 3 bases from V and 2 bases from J, with 16 bases between. CDR3 sequence reads: CAISDIVGQLNYGYTF. The CDR3 region has the DNA TGTGCCATCAGTGATATTGTGGGACAACTGAACTATGGCTACACCTTC.

The chain links TRBV4-1 to TRBJ1-1, with 9 bases fitting TRBD1. CDR3 length: 15 residues. Germline CDR1 reads MGHRA; CDR2 reads YSYEKL. The V and J ends lost 1 base and 7 bases, in that order; junction bases with no gene match: 7. The CDR3 loop is CASSQALTGGGEAFF. In DNA form, the CDR3 reads TGCGCCAGCAGCCAAGCCCTGACAGGGGGGGGTGAAGCTTTCTTT.

The rearrangement uses TRBV27 and TRBJ1-1, with TRBD1 matching over 8 bases. The CDR3 length is 15 residues. Losses at the gene ends were 2 bases for V and 1 base for J; bases not matched to a gene: 3. In germline, CDR1 is MNHEY, CDR2 SMNVEV (reference sequence). CDR3 DNA: TGTGCCAGCAGTTTACCCGGACAGGGGAACACTGAAGCTTTCTTT. Protein product: CASSLPGQGNTEAFF.

The V gene is TRBV29-1, the J gene TRBJ1-5; 8 bases agree with TRBD1. Germline CDR1 is SQVTM and CDR2 is ANQGSEA. The length of the CDR3 is 13 residues. J was trimmed by 7 bases and V by 4 bases; bases with no gene match: 6. The CDR3 region has the DNA TGCAGCGTTGTTTCAGGGGGCGGGCAGCCCCAGCATTTT. Residues: CSVVSGGGQPQHF. Together with reference TRBV29-1 and TRBJ1-5, the CDR3 gives the full variable domain: SAVISQKPSRDICQRGTSLTIQCQVDSQVTMMFWYRQQPGQSLTLIATANQGSEATYESGFVIDKFPISRPNLTFSTLTVSNMSPEDSSIYLCSVVSGGGQPQHFGDGTRLSIL.

The chain recombines TRBV12-2 with TRBJ1-5; the table's D call, TRBD1, was not checked against the DNA. TRBV12-2 is an annotated pseudogene. This CDR3 region has 16 residues. CDR3 sequence: CASRTGTGGFNQPQHF. Written as DNA, the CDR3 is TGTGCAAGTCGCACCGGGACAGGGGGATTTAATCAGCCCCAGCATTTT.

The V gene is TRBV5-6, the J gene TRBJ1-1, with D perhaps matching TRBD1 (6 bases). The germline gives CDR1 SGHDT, CDR2 YYEEEE. This CDR3 region has 14 residues. The V and J ends lost 2 bases and 5 bases respectively, with 13 bases between them. This chain's CDR3 is CASSLSGAGTEAFF. The CDR3 bases are TGTGCCAGCAGCTTATCAGGGGCCGGAACTGAAGCTTTCTTT.

This clone was counted a few times. The rearrangement uses TRBV19 and TRBJ1-3; D is possibly TRBD1 (6 bases). CDR3 size: 15 residues. V lost 5 bases, J lost 3 bases, and 14 bases lay in between. The germline gives CDR1 LNHDA, CDR2 SQIVND (reference sequence). CDR3 bases: TGTGCCAGTAGTCCATCCAGGGGCGGTGGAAACACCATATATTTT. As protein: CASSPSRGGGNTIYF.

The chain uses TRBV4-1 and TRBJ2-1, with D possibly TRBD2 on 6 matching bases. The CDR3 is 17 amino acids. The germline V gene encodes CDR1 MGHRA and CDR2 YSYEKL. Trimming took 2 bases from V and 2 from J, leaving 16 bases between them. CDR3 sequence (DNA): TGCGCCAGCAGCCAACCGGGAGAGCTAATAACCTACAATGAGCAGTTCTTC. This sequence encodes CASSQPGELITYNEQFF.

J is TRBJ1-1 and V is TRBV29-1; D is possibly TRBD1 (5 bases). CDR1 is SQVTM, CDR2 ANQGSEA, per germline. V shed 7 bases and J shed 3 bases, with 6 bases lying between them. The CDR3 is 10 amino acids. The CDR3 DNA sequence: TGCAGCGGGGGGGACACTGAAGCTTTCTTT. This codes for CSGGDTEAFF.

The chain is built from TRBV5-1 and TRBJ1-1, with D perhaps TRBD1 (5 bases). The CDR3 is made up of 12 amino acids. Germline V gives CDR1 SGHRS, CDR2 YFSETQ. With 5 bases removed from V and 6 bases from J, the gap between germline ends came to 11 bases. CDR3 sequence (DNA): TGCGCCAGCAGTGAAACAGGTGCTGAAGCTTTCTTT. Its translation is CASSETGAEAFF.

The chain couples TRBV29-1 to TRBJ2-3; 12 nucleotides match TRBD2. Trimming at V came to 1 base and at J to 5 bases, leaving 4 bases not matched to a gene. The CDR3 sequence is 15 residues long. The germline V gene encodes CDR1 SQVTM and CDR2 ANQGSEA. In DNA, the CDR3 is TGCAGCGTTGAAGGACTAGCGGGAGTTGGAGATACGCAGTATTTT. Translation: CSVEGLAGVGDTQYF.

The rearrangement joins TRBV30 to TRBJ1-5, with TRBD1 identical over 7 bases. CDR3 length: 14 amino acids. The germline gives CDR1 GTSNPN, CDR2 SVGIG (reference sequence). V lost 2 bases to trimming and J lost 1 base; unmatched junction nucleotides: 2. The CDR3 DNA reads as TGTGCCTGGAGTCGGACAGGAAGCAATCAGCCCCAGCATTTT. This encodes CAWSRTGSNQPQHF.